This T cell receptor (beta chain) was documented in a study of shared clonotypes between healthy human individuals. Study context: Donor ages ranged 18 to 49 years: two women, three men. Study-wide findings and caveats: Estimated richness values were generally larger in naive subsets than in memory subsets. Non-shared clonotypes had lower generation probabilities than clonotypes shared by all four sorted-subset donors. Clonotype sharing among donors was thought likely to change with sequencing depth.

Deletions cut 6 bases from V and 7 bases from J, with 12 bases between. Looked up from germline, CDR1 is MNHEY and CDR2 is SVGAGI. The CDR3 extends over 12 amino acids. Assay: immunoSEQ multiplex PCR; the TCRdb copy retains only in-frame clones and omits some. Altogether some 2.1 million clones are present, approximately 94% being singletons, with the ten largest covering 0.85% to 1.2%. In regard to this clone: Its antigen is unidentified.

Terminally differentiated effector memory CD45RA+ cells were left out of the naive CD8 fraction, which was CD45RO-negative and positively selected for CCR7. The sample taken for sequencing was naive CD8+ T cells sorted from blood. The chain combines TRBV6-5 with TRBJ2-5, with a weak D call TRBD1 (6 bases). The clonotype originates from a man aged 18 to 30 in good health. Written as DNA, the CDR3 is TGTGCCAGCAGGCCCCTAGGGGGGACCCAGTACTTC. Its protein product is CASRPLGGTQYF.